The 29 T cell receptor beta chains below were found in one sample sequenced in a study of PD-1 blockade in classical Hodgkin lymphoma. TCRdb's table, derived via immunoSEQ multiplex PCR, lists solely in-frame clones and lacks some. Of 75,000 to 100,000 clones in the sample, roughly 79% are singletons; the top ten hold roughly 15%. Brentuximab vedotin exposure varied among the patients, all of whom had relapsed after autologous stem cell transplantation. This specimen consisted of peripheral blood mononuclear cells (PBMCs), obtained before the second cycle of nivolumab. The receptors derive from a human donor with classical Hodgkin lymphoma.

CDR3 sequence reads: CASSSGQGNTEAFF. The CDR3 bases are TGTGCCAGCAGCTCGGGACAGGGAAACACTGAAGCTTTCTTT. The chain recombines TRBV7-3 with TRBJ1-1; 9 nucleotides align to TRBD1. Germline-derived CDR1 and CDR2 are SGHTA and FQGTGA. Losses at the gene ends were 4 bases for V and 2 bases for J; bases not matched to a gene: 2. The CDR3 is 14 amino acids.

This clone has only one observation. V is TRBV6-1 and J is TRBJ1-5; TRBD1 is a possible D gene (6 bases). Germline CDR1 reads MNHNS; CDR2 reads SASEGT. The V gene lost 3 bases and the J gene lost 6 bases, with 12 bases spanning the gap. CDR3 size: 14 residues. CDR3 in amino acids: CASSEGARIQPQHF. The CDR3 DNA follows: TGTGCCAGCAGTGAGGGGGCCAGAATTCAGCCCCAGCATTTT.

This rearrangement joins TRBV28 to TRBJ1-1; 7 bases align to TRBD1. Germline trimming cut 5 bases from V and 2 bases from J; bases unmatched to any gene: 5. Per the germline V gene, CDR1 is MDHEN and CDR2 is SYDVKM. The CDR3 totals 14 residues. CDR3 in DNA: TGTGCCAGCAGTGGTCCAGGGGGAAACACTGAAGCTTTCTTT. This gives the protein CASSGPGGNTEAFF.

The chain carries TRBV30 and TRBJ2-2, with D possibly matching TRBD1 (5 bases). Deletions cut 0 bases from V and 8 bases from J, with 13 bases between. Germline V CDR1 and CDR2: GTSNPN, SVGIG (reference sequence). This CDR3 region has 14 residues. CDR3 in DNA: TGTGCCTGGAGTGTAGGGGTCGGGTGGGGGGAGCTGTTTTTT. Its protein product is CAWSVGVGWGELFF.

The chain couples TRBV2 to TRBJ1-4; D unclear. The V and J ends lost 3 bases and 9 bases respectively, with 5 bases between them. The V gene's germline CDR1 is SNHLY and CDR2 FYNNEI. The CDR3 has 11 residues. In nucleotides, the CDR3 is TGTGCCAGCAGTGACCACCAAAAACTGTTTTTT. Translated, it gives CASSDHQKLFF.

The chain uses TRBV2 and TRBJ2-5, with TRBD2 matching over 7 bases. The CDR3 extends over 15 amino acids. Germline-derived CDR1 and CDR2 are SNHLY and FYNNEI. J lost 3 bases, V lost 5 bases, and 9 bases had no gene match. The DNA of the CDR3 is TGTGCCAGCAGTCTTGGTGGGGCGGGAGAAGAGACCCAGTACTTC. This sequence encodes CASSLGGAGEETQYF.

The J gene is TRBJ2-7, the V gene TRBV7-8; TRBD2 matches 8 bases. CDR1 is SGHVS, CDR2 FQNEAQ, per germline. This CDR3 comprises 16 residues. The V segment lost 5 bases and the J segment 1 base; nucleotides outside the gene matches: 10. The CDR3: CASSPNRRLASYEQYF. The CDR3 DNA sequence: TGTGCCAGCAGCCCCAACCGACGACTAGCGTCCTACGAGCAGTACTTC.

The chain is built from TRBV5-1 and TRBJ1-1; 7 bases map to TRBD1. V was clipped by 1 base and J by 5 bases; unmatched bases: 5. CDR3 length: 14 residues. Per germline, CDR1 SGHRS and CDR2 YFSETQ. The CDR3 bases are TGCGCCAGCAGCTTGACAGGGGTGAGGACTGAAGCTTTCTTT. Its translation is CASSLTGVRTEAFF.

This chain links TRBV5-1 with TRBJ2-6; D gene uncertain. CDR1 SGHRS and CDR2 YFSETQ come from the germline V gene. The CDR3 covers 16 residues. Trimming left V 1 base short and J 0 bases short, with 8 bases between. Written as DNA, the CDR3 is TGCGCCAGCAGCTTGACAGCAAACTCTGGGGCCAACGTCCTGACTTTC. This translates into CASSLTANSGANVLTF.

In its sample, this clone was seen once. In nucleotides, the CDR3 is TGTGCCAGCAGCTTAGATCGGGGTTATGGCTACACCTTC. Amino acid sequence: CASSLDRGYGYTF. V is TRBV11-3 and J is TRBJ1-2; D gene unclear. Germline CDR1 reads SGHNT; CDR2 reads YENEEA. The CDR3 spans 13 residues. The V gene lost 0 bases and the J gene lost 5 bases, with 7 bases spanning the gap.

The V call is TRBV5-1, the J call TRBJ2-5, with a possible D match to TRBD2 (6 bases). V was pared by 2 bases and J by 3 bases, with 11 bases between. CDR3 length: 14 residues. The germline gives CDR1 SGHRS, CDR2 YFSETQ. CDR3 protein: CASSLLSSEETQYF. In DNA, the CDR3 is TGCGCCAGCAGCTTATTGTCTAGCGAAGAGACCCAGTACTTC.

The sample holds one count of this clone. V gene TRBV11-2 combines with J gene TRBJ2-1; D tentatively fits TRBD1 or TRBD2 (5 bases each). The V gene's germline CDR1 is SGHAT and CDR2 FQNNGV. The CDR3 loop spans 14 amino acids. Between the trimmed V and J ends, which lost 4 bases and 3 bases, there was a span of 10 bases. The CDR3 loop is CASSWDPNYNEQFF. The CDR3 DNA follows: TGTGCCAGCAGCTGGGACCCGAACTACAATGAGCAGTTCTTC.

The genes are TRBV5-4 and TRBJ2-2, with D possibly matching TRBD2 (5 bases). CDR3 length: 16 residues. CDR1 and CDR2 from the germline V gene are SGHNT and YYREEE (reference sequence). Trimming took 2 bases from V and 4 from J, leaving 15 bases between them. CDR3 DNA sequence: TGTGCCAGCAGCTTTATGTTGGGCCGGGGCACCGGGGAGCTGTTTTTT. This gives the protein CASSFMLGRGTGELFF.

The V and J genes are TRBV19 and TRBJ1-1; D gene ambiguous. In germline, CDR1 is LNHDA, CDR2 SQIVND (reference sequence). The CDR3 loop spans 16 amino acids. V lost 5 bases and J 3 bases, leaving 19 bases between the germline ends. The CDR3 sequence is CASSPGGDTKHTEAFF. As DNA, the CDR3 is TGTGCCAGTAGTCCAGGTGGGGATACCAAACACACTGAAGCTTTCTTT.

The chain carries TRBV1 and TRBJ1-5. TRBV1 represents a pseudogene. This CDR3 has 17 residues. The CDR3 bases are TGCACCAGCAGCCAAGGCCCCAGACCCACTAGCGATCAGCCCCAGCATTTT. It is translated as CTSSQGPRPTSDQPQHF.

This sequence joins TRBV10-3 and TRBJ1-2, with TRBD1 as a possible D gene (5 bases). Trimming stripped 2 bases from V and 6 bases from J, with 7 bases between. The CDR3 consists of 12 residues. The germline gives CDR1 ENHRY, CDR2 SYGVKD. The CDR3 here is CAISEEGDGYTF. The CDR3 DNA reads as TGTGCCATCAGTGAGGAAGGGGATGGCTACACCTTC.

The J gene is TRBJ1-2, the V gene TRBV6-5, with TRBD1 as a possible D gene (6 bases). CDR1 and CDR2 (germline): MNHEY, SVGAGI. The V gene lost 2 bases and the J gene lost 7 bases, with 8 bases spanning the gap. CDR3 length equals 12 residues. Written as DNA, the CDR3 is TGTGCCAGCAGTTACAGGGGGGGTGGCTACACCTTC. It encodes CASSYRGGGYTF.

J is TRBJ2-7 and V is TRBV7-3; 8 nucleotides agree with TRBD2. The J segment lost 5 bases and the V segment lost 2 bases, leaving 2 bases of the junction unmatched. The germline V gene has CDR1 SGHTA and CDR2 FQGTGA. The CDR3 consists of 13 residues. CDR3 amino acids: CASSLQRENEQYF. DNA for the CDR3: TGTGCCAGCAGCTTACAGCGGGAGAACGAGCAGTACTTC.

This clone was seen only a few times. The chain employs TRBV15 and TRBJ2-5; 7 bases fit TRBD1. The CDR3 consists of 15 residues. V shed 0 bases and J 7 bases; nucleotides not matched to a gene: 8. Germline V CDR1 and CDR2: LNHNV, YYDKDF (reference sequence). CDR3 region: CATSRDSGGAWTQYF. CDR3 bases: TGTGCCACCAGCAGAGATTCAGGGGGAGCGTGGACCCAGTACTTC.

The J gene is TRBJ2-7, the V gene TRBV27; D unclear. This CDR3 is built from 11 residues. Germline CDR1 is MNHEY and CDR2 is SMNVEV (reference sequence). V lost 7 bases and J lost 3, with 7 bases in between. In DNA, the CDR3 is TGTGCCAGCACCTGGGGCTACGAGCAGTACTTC. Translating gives CASTWGYEQYF.

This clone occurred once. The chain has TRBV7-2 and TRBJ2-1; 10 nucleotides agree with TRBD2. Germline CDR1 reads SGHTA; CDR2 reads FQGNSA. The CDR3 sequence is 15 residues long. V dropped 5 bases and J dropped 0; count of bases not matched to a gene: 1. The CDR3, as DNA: TGTGCCAGCAGCCCTAGCGGGAGCTCCTACAATGAGCAGTTCTTC. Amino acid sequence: CASSPSGSSYNEQFF.

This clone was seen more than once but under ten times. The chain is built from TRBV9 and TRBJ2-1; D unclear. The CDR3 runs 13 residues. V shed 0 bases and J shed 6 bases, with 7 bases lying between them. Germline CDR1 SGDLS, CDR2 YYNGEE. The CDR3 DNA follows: TGTGCCAGCAGCGTAGAACAGATCAATGAGCAGTTCTTC. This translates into CASSVEQINEQFF.

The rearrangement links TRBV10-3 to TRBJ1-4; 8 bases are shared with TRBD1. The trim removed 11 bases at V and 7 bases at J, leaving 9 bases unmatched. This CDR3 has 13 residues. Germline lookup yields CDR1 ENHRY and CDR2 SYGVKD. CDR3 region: CAASGTGGEKLFF. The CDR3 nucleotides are TGTGCCGCTTCCGGGACAGGCGGTGAAAAACTGTTTTTT.

The CDR3 DNA reads as TGCGCCAGCAGTGACGCAGCCCCATACGAGCAGTACTTC. It specifies CASSDAAPYEQYF. J is TRBJ2-7 and V is TRBV10-1, with unresolved D. V was trimmed by 3 bases and J by 4 bases, leaving 10 bases between them. The CDR3 is 13 residues long. CDR1 is WNHNN, CDR2 SYGVQD, per germline (reference sequence).

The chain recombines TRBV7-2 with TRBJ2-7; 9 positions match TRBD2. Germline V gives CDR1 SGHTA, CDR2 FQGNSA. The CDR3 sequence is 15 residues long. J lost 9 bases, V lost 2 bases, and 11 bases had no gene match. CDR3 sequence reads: CASSLKGLARSVQYF. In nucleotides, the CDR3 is TGTGCCAGCAGCTTAAAGGGACTAGCCCGTTCTGTGCAGTACTTC.

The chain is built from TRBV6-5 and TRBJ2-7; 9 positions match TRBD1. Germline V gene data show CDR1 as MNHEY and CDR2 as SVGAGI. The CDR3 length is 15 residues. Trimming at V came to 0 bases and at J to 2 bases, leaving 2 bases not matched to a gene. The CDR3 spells CASSYSGTGTYEQYF. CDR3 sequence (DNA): TGTGCCAGCAGTTACTCTGGGACAGGGACCTACGAGCAGTACTTC.

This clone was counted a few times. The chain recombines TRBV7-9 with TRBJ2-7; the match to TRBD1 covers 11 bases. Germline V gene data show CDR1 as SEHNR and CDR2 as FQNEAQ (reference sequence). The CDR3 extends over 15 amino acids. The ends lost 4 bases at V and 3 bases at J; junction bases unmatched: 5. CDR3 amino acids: CASSSGTGGDYEQYF. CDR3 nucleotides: TGTGCCAGCAGCTCCGGGACAGGGGGAGACTACGAGCAGTACTTC. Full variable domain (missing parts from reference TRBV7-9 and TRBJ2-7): DTGVSQNPRHKITKRGQNVTFRCDPISEHNRLYWYRQTLGQGPEFLTYFQNEAQLEKSRLLSDRFSAERPKGSFSTLEIQRTEQGDSAMYLCASSSGTGGDYEQYFGPGTRLTVT.

The CDR3 spells CASSLGAGGWYTEAFF. The CDR3 bases are TGTGCCAGCAGCTTAGGGGCAGGGGGATGGTACACTGAAGCTTTCTTT. The genes are TRBV11-2 and TRBJ1-1; 7 nucleotides align to TRBD1. The germline gives CDR1 SGHAT, CDR2 FQNNGV. The CDR3 totals 16 residues. J lost 3 bases, V lost 1 base, and 8 bases had no gene match.

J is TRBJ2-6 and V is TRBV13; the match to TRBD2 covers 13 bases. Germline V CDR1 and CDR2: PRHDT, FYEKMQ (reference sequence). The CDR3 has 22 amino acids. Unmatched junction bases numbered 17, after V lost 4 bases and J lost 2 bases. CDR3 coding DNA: TGTGCCAGCAGCTCCCGGACAGGACTAGGACTAGCGGGAGTTACTGGGGCCAACGTCCTGACTTTC. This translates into CASSSRTGLGLAGVTGANVLTF. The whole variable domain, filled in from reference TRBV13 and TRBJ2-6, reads AAGVIQSPRHLIKEKRETATLKCYPIPRHDTVYWYQQGPGQDPQFLISFYEKMQSDKGSIPDRFSAQQFSDYHSELNMSSLELGDSALYFCASSSRTGLGLAGVTGANVLTFGAGSRLTVL.